The 2 T cell receptor beta chains below were found in one sample sequenced in a study of blood T cell repertoires in COVID-19. TCRdb's copy holds only in-frame clones and misses some; the assay was immunoSEQ multiplex PCR. This sample carries 250,000 or so clones, around 86% of them seen once, and the ten largest clones take around 2%. The material sequenced was PBMCs or T cells enriched from blood (not recorded which). The receptors were sampled from a woman aged 50 to 65 who had recovered from COVID-19.

The chain employs TRBV7-9 and TRBJ2-3, with 10 nucleotides matching TRBD2. The J segment lost 4 bases and the V segment lost 5 bases, leaving 9 bases of the junction unmatched. There are 16 residues in the CDR3. The V gene's germline CDR1 is SEHNR and CDR2 FQNEAQ (reference sequence). CDR3 coding DNA: TGTGCCAGCAGCCGTATAGCGGGGGGAGTCGCAGATACGCAGTATTTT. The encoded protein is CASSRIAGGVADTQYF.

This clone appeared once. The rearrangement uses TRBV28 and TRBJ2-3; 9 bases line up with TRBD2. The CDR3 spans 17 residues. CDR1 and CDR2 from the germline V gene are MDHEN and SYDVKM. V lost 4 bases and J lost 4; bases outside the gene matches: 12. The CDR3 region is CASSSQNLAGASDTQYF. DNA of the CDR3: TGTGCCAGCAGTTCCCAAAACTTAGCGGGAGCTTCAGATACGCAGTATTTT. Looking up the rest from reference TRBV28 and TRBJ2-3 gives the full variable domain: DVKVTQSSRYLVKRTGEKVFLECVQDMDHENMFWYRQDPGLGLRLIYFSYDVKMKEKGDIPEGYSVSREKKERFSLILESASTNQTSMYLCASSSQNLAGASDTQYFGPGTRLTVL.